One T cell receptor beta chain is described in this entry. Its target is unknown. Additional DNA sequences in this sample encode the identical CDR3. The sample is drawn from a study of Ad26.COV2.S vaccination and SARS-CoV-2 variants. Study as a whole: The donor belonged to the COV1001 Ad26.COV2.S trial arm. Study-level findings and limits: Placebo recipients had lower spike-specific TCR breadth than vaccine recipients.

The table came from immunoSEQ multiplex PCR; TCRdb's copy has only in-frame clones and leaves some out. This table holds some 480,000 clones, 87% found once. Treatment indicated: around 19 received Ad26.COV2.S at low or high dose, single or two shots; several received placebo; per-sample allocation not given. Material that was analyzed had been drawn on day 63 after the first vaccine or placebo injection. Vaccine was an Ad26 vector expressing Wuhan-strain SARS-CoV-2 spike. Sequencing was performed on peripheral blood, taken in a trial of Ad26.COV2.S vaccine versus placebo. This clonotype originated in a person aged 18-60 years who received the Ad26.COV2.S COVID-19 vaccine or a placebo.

CDR3 amino acids: CASSRQGTDTQYF. The CDR3 DNA sequence: TGTGCCAGCAGCCGCCAGGGAACAGATACGCAGTATTTT. The chain carries TRBV6-2 or TRBV6-3 and TRBJ2-3; D is perhaps TRBD1 (5 bases). V lost 6 bases, J lost 3 bases, and 10 bases lay in between. Germline CDR1 MNHEY, CDR2 SVGEGT. The CDR3 runs to 13 residues.